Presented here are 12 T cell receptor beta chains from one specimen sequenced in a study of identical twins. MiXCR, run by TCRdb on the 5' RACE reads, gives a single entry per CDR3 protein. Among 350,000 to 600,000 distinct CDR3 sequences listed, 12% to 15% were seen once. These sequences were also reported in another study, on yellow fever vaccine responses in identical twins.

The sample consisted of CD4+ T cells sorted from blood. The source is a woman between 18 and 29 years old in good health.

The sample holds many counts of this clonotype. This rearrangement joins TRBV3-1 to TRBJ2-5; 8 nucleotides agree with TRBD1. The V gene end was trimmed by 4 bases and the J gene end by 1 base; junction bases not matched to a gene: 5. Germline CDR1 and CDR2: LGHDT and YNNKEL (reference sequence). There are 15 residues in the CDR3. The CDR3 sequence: CASSRGTGLQETQYF. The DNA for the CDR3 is TGTGCCAGCAGCCGCGGGACAGGCCTCCAAGAGACCCAGTACTTC.

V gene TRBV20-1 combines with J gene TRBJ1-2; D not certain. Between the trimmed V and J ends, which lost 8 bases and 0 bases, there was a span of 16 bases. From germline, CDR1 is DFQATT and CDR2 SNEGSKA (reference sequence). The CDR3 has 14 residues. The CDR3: CSSPGVTANYGYTF. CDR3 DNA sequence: TGCAGTTCTCCGGGTGTCACCGCTAACTATGGCTACACCTTC.

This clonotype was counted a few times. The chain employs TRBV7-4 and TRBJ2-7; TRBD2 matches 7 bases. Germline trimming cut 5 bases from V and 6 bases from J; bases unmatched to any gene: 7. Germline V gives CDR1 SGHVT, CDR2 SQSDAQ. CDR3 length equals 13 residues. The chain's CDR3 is CASSARLAPEQYF. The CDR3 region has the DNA TGTGCCAGCAGCGCCCGACTAGCTCCCGAGCAGTACTTC.

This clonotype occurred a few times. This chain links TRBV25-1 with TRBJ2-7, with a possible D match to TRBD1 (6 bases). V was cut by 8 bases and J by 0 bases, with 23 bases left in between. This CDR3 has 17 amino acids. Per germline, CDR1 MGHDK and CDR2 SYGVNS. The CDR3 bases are TGTGCCAGCGGGGGCCCAGTGAGGTCCTTGAGCTCCTACGAGCAGTACTTC. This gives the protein CASGGPVRSLSSYEQYF.

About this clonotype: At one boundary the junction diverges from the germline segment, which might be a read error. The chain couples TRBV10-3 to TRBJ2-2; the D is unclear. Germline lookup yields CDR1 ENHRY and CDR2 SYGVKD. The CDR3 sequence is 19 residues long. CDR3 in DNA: TGTGCCCTCAGCCACCCGCTGACGAAGGCGATGATAAACACCGGGGAGCTGTTTTTT. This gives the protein CALSHPLTKAMINTGELFF.

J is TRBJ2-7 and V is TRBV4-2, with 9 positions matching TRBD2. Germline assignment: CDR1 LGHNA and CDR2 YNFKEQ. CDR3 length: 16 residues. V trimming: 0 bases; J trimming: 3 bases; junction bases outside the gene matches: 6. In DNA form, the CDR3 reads TGTGCCAGCAGCCAAGATCGGCGGGAGGGGGGCTACGAGCAGTACTTC. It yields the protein CASSQDRREGGYEQYF.

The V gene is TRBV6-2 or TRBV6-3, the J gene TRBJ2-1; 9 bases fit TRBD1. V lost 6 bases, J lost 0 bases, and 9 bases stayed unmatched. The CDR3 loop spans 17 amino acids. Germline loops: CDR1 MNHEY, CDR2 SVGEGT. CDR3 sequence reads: CASSIRTGESSYNEQFF. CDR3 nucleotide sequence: TGTGCCAGCAGCATCAGGACAGGGGAGAGCTCCTACAATGAGCAGTTCTTC.

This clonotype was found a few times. The CDR3 loop is CSASNRDTNYGYTF. The CDR3 region has the DNA TGCAGTGCAAGTAACAGGGATACGAACTATGGCTACACCTTC. The V and J genes are TRBV20-1 and TRBJ1-2; a possible D gene is TRBD1 (6 bases). The germline V gene encodes CDR1 DFQATT and CDR2 SNEGSKA (reference sequence). This CDR3 comprises 14 residues. Trimming removed 6 bases at V and 2 bases at J, with 16 bases between.

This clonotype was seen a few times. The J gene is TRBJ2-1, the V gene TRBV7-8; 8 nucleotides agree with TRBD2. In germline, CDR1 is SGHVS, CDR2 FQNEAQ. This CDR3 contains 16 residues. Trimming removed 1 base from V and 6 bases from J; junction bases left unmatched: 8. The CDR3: CASSLDSRGGSNEQFF. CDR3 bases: TGTGCCAGCAGCTTAGATAGCCGGGGGGGGTCCAATGAGCAGTTCTTC.

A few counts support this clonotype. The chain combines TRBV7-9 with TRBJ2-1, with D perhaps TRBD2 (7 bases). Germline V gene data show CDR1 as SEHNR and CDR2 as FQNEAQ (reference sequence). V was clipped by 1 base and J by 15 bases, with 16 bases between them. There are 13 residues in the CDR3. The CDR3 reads CASSLEGGGELFF. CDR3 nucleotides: TGTGCCAGCAGCTTAGAAGGGGGGGGGGAACTGTTCTTC.

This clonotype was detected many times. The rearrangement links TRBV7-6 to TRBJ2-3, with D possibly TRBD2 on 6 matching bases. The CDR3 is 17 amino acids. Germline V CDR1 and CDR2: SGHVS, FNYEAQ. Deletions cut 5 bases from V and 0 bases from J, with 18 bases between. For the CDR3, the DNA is TGTGCCAGCAGCAAACTAGGACTAACCTATAGCACAGATACGCAGTATTTT. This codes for CASSKLGLTYSTDTQYF.

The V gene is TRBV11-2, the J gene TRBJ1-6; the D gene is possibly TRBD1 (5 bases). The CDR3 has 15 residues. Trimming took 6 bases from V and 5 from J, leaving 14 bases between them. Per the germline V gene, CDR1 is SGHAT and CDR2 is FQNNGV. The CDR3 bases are TGTGCCAGCAGTTCCGCCGGGGGGAATAATTCACCCCTCCACTTT. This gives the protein CASSSAGGNNSPLHF. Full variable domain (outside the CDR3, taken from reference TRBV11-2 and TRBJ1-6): EAGVAQSPRYKIIEKRQSVAFWCNPISGHATLYWYQQILGQGPKLLIQFQNNGVVDDSQLPKDRFSAERLKGVDSTLKIQPAKLEDSAVYLCASSSAGGNNSPLHFGNGTRLTVT.